This T cell receptor (beta chain) is drawn from a study of T cells after yellow fever vaccination. Study-wide context: SMART-Seq v4 Ultra Low Input prepared libraries from low-cell fractions. Study conclusions and caveats: Most clones from primary vaccination resurfaced after the booster (nearly 97% CD4, around 91% CD8). Overlap between CD4 and CD8 compartments was detected for a small share of clonotypes.

The CDR3 totals 13 residues. The trim removed 0 bases at V and 8 bases at J, leaving 0 bases unmatched. CDR1 and CDR2 from the germline V gene are SGHTA and FQGNSA. On this clonotype itself: The antigen is unknown.

TCR cDNA was made by 5'RACE template switching, adding a universal primer site and UMIs. Using its own MiXCR run on the 5' RACE reads, TCRdb lists one record per CDR3 protein. This sample has 500,000 to 650,000 distinct CDR3 sequences, with 10% to 15% found just once. This specimen consisted of PBMCs, obtained on the day of the yellow fever booster vaccination. The chain has TRBV7-2 and TRBJ2-7, with 11 nucleotides matching TRBD2. The origin of this receptor is a young man who received the YFV17D yellow fever vaccine. CDR3 region: CASSLATSGKQYF. DNA for the CDR3: TGTGCCAGCAGCTTAGCGACTAGCGGGAAGCAGTACTTC.